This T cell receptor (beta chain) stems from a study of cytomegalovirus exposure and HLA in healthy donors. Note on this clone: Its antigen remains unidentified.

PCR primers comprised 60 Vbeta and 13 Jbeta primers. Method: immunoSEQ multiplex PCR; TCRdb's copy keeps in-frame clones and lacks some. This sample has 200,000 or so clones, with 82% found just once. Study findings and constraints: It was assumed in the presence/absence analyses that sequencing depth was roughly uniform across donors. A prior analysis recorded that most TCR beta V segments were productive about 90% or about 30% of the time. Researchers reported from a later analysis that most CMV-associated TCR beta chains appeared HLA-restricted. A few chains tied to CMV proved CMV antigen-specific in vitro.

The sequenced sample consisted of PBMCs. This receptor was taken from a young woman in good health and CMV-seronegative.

CDR3 nucleotide sequence: TGTGCCAGCAGTGGAGGACAGAGGTATGGCTACACCTTC. It yields the protein CASSGGQRYGYTF. The rearrangement links TRBV2 to TRBJ1-2; TRBD1 might be the D (6 bases). The V and J ends lost 4 bases and 5 bases respectively, with 11 bases between them. CDR3 length equals 13 residues. Germline CDR1 SNHLY, CDR2 FYNNEI.